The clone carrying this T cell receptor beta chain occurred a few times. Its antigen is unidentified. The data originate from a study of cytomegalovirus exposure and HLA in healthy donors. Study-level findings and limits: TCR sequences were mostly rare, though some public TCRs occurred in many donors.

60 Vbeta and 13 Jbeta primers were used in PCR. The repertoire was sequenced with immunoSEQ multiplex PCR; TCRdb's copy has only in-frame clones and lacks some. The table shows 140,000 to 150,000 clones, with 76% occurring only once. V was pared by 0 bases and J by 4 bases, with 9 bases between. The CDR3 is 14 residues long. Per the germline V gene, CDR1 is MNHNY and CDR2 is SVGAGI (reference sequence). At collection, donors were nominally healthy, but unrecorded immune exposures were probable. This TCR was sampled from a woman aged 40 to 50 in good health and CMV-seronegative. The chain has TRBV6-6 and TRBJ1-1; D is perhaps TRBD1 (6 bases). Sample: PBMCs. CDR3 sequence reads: CASSYSGRGTEAFF. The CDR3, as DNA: TGTGCCAGCAGTTACTCGGGCAGGGGCACTGAAGCTTTCTTT.